Listed here are 5 T cell receptor beta chains from one sample, sequenced in a study of blood T cell repertoires in COVID-19. Repertoires were generated with immunoSEQ multiplex PCR, while TCRdb's copy carries only in-frame clones and drops some. The sample carries approximately 220,000 clones, around 84% recorded once. Sample: peripheral blood. Source of these receptors: a man in his fifties or sixties who had recovered from COVID-19.

The chain is built from TRBV28 and TRBJ2-3; 8 bases match TRBD2. The CDR3 covers 15 residues. Losses at the gene ends were 3 bases for V and 3 bases for J; bases not matched to a gene: 5. Germline V gene sequence: CDR1 MDHEN, CDR2 SYDVKM. CDR3 loop: CASSFIGTSTDTQYF. The CDR3 coding sequence is TGTGCCAGCAGTTTCATTGGGACTAGTACAGATACGCAGTATTTT.

The rearrangement links TRBV4-2 to TRBJ2-1; tentative D call: TRBD2 (6 bases). Germline CDR1 reads LGHNA; CDR2 reads YNFKEQ. This CDR3 comprises 16 residues. Trimming shortened V by 4 bases and J by 0 bases, and 13 bases separated the two germline ends. CDR3 DNA: TGTGCCAGCAGCCGGGTTGGAGGGGACTCCTACAATGAGCAGTTCTTC. Its translation is CASSRVGGDSYNEQFF.

There are a few counts of this clone. The chain uses TRBV6-1 and TRBJ1-2; D is perhaps TRBD1 (5 bases). Germline-derived CDR1 and CDR2 are MNHNS and SASEGT. There are 15 residues in the CDR3. V lost 3 bases and J 4 bases, leaving 15 bases between the germline ends. CDR3 loop: CASSDGRAGRYGYTF. CDR3 DNA sequence: TGTGCCAGCAGTGACGGCCGGGCAGGGCGCTATGGCTACACCTTC.

The rearrangement links TRBV15 to TRBJ1-2; 7 bases match TRBD1. The V gene end was trimmed by 1 base and the J gene end by 4 bases; junction bases not matched to a gene: 12. This CDR3 has 17 amino acids. Germline V gene data show CDR1 as LNHNV and CDR2 as YYDKDF (reference sequence). CDR3 region: CATSRVEDPPGGYGYTF. In DNA form, the CDR3 reads TGTGCCACCAGCAGAGTTGAAGACCCCCCAGGGGGCTATGGCTACACCTTC.

This chain links TRBV2 with TRBJ2-3; D is possibly TRBD2 (6 bases). Germline-derived CDR1 and CDR2 are SNHLY and FYNNEI. V lost 6 bases, J lost 6 bases, and 22 bases lay in between. CDR3 length: 16 residues. CDR3: CASRAGRDRAGDTQYF. DNA of the CDR3: TGTGCCAGCAGGGCCGGGCGGGATCGGGCAGGGGATACGCAGTATTTT.